Detailed here is one T cell receptor beta chain. Its specificity is unknown. These data are taken from a study of early T cells in non-severe SARS-CoV-2 infection. Overall study: Sequenced material consisted of bulk RNA (from unsorted whole blood), and chains were unpaired.

Individual cDNA molecules each received unique molecular identifiers attached to them. Each CDR3 protein gets one entry after TCRdb re-called the 5' RACE reads with MiXCR. The sample records tens of thousands of distinct CDR3 sequences, roughly 12% being singletons. CDR1 is DFQATT and CDR2 is SNEGSKA in the germline V gene (reference sequence). V trimming: 0 bases; J trimming: 10 bases; junction bases outside the gene matches: 9. This CDR3 has 16 amino acids. Findings of the study overall: In VDJdb matching, anti-spike CD8 responses were favored while private and CD4 specificities went missing.

The sequencing input was whole blood. V gene TRBV20-1 combines with J gene TRBJ2-1, with 13 bases fitting TRBD2. The receptor's source is an adult who was a healthcare worker with PCR-confirmed SARS-CoV-2 infection or an uninfected control (not recorded which). The CDR3 region is CSARDPTSGGAREQFF. CDR3 sequence (DNA): TGCAGTGCTAGAGATCCCACTAGCGGGGGGGCCAGGGAGCAGTTCTTC.